These 12 T cell receptor beta chains were sequenced from one sample in a study of blood T cell repertoires in COVID-19. Data came from immunoSEQ multiplex PCR; TCRdb stores just in-frame clones and leaves some out. The data contain about 210,000 clones, 81% of them singletons. Material: PBMCs or T cells enriched from blood (not recorded which). The receptors here all came from a woman aged 45-59 years with acute COVID-19.

This sequence joins TRBV6-1 and TRBJ2-7, with 10 positions matching TRBD1. The CDR3 has 15 amino acids. Germline V lookup: CDR1 MNHNS, CDR2 SASEGT. Germline trimming cut 3 bases from V and 2 bases from J; bases unmatched to any gene: 4. Here the CDR3 DNA reads TGTGCCAGCAGTGAGACCGGGACAGGGGCCTACGAGCAGTACTTC. Residues: CASSETGTGAYEQYF.

The J gene is TRBJ2-3, the V gene TRBV7-9, with no clear D. This CDR3 contains 14 residues. V lost 1 base to trimming and J lost 2 bases, with 7 bases between them. Germline CDR1 reads SEHNR; CDR2 reads FQNEAQ (reference sequence). CDR3 nucleotides: TGTGCCAGCAGCTTAGACAGAATCACAGATACGCAGTATTTT. Its protein product is CASSLDRITDTQYF.

This chain links TRBV7-2 with TRBJ1-1, with 10 bases that match TRBD1. This CDR3 contains 18 residues. After removal of 0 bases from V and 5 bases from J, the junction contained 12 bases not matched to a gene. The germline V gene encodes CDR1 SGHTA and CDR2 FQGNSA. DNA for the CDR3: TGTGCCAGCAGCTTAGCGACAGGGGGCGCACTAAGGGGGACTGAAGCTTTCTTT. This sequence encodes CASSLATGGALRGTEAFF.

The J gene is TRBJ1-2, the V gene TRBV6-1; 7 positions agree with TRBD1. The germline V gene encodes CDR1 MNHNS and CDR2 SASEGT. V lost 0 bases and J lost 5; bases outside the gene matches: 3. This CDR3 is built from 14 residues. For the CDR3, the DNA is TGTGCCAGCAGTGAAGCTGTCAGGGGGTATGGCTACACCTTC. It specifies CASSEAVRGYGYTF.

With regard to this clone: This sample includes further DNA sequences coding for the same CDR3. CDR3 sequence reads: CASSLGLAGVETQYF. Written as DNA, the CDR3 is TGTGCCAGCAGCTTGGGGCTAGCGGGAGTAGAGACCCAGTACTTC. The chain employs TRBV7-2 and TRBJ2-5; 10 bases align to TRBD2. Losses at the gene ends were 3 bases for V and 4 bases for J; bases not matched to a gene: 5. The germline V gene has CDR1 SGHTA and CDR2 FQGNSA. The CDR3 spans 15 residues.

V gene TRBV7-6 combines with J gene TRBJ2-1; the match to TRBD2 covers 9 bases. Germline CDR1 reads SGHVS; CDR2 reads FNYEAQ. V lost 0 bases and J lost 4; bases outside the gene matches: 1. CDR3 length equals 15 residues. The CDR3 sequence: CASSLAAGGYNEQFF. CDR3 DNA: TGTGCCAGCAGCTTAGCAGCGGGAGGTTACAATGAGCAGTTCTTC. The complete variable domain, with remaining parts taken from reference TRBV7-6 and TRBJ2-1, reads GAGVSQSPRYKVTKRGQDVALRCDPISGHVSLYWYRQALGQGPEFLTYFNYEAQQDKSGLPNDRFSAERPEGSISTLTIQRTEQRDSAMYRCASSLAAGGYNEQFFGPGTRLTVL.

This rearrangement joins TRBV11-3 to TRBJ1-1; TRBD1 is a possible D gene (6 bases). The germline CDR1 and CDR2 sequences are SGHNT and YENEEA. This CDR3 has 15 residues. V was clipped by 0 bases and J by 5 bases, with 13 bases between them. In DNA form, the CDR3 reads TGTGCCAGCAGCTTAGATCGGCAGGGGTTAACTGAAGCTTTCTTT. This encodes CASSLDRQGLTEAFF.

The rearrangement joins TRBV4-3 to TRBJ2-7; 10 bases map to TRBD1. Germline CDR1 is LGHNA and CDR2 is YSLEER. This CDR3 spans 15 amino acids. V trimming: 4 bases; J trimming: 2 bases; junction bases outside the gene matches: 5. The CDR3 sequence: CASSRGGTGAYEQYF. The CDR3 DNA reads as TGCGCCAGCAGCCGAGGTGGGACAGGGGCCTACGAGCAGTACTTC.

V usage is TRBV7-2 and J usage is TRBJ2-1, with 11 bases identical to TRBD2. CDR1 SGHTA and CDR2 FQGNSA come from the germline V gene. The CDR3 spans 15 residues. V lost 6 bases to trimming and J lost 5 bases; unmatched junction nucleotides: 6. The DNA for the CDR3 is TGTGCCAGCAGGCCACTAGCGGGGGCCCACAATGAGCAGTTCTTC. This codes for CASRPLAGAHNEQFF.

The J gene is TRBJ2-7, the V gene TRBV3-1 (or the pseudogene TRBV3-2), with D perhaps matching TRBD1 (7 bases). The CDR3 loop spans 15 amino acids. Germline CDR1 reads LGHDT; CDR2 reads YNNKEL (reference sequence). Between the trimmed V and J ends, which lost 5 bases and 6 bases, there was a span of 20 bases. This chain's CDR3 is CASSGGPLQGGEQYF. The CDR3 region has the DNA TGTGCCAGCAGCGGAGGACCACTCCAGGGGGGCGAGCAGTACTTC.

This rearrangement joins TRBV11-1 to TRBJ1-1, with 9 bases lining up with TRBD1. Germline lookup yields CDR1 SGHAT and CDR2 FQDESV (reference sequence). The CDR3 length is 13 residues. With V trimmed by 5 bases and J by 11 bases, 9 bases remained unmatched. The CDR3 spells CASSIPRDREAFF. Here the CDR3 DNA reads TGTGCCAGCAGCATACCGAGGGACAGGGAGGCTTTCTTT.

The CDR3 nucleotides are TGTCCCCAAGGTAGGCTAGCGGGGAATTGCTCTGGGGCCAACGTCCTGACTTTC. Translation: CPQGRLAGNCSGANVLTF. This chain connects TRBV19 to TRBJ2-6, with 9 positions matching TRBD2. This CDR3 has 18 amino acids. Germline V CDR1 and CDR2: LNHDA, SQIVND (reference sequence).